The sequence of this T cell receptor (beta chain) was determined in a study of cytomegalovirus exposure and HLA in healthy donors. General study results and limits: Most TCR sequences proved rare, with some public TCRs found in many donors. V- and J-gene trimming of TCR beta was linked (in a later analysis) to a missense DCLRE1C variant.

The PCR was carried out with 60 Vbeta primers and 13 Jbeta primers. Produced via immunoSEQ multiplex PCR; TCRdb's table is partial and in-frame only. The data contain approximately 110,000 clones, roughly 15% of them seen just once; the ten biggest clones take up roughly 0.79%. In regard to this clone: Its target is not known.

Sequenced sample: PBMCs. The receptor was derived from a female donor in good health and CMV-seronegative.

CDR3 in amino acids: CASRSLLAGDYEQYF. For the CDR3, the DNA is TGTGCCAGCAGGTCATTGTTAGCGGGAGACTACGAGCAGTACTTC. The rearrangement uses TRBV27 and TRBJ2-7; 9 bases match TRBD2. V gave up 6 bases and J gave up 3 bases; unmatched junction bases: 9. The CDR3 loop spans 15 amino acids. The V gene's germline CDR1 is MNHEY and CDR2 SMNVEV (reference sequence).